These 8 T cell receptor beta chains share one sample of origin, sequenced in a study of blood T cell repertoires in COVID-19 (dated by TCRdb to 2018 to 2021). The library relied on the immunoSEQ multiplex PCR assay. TCRdb obtained this table from immuneACCESS and retained in-frame rearrangements with V and J assigned. These tables miss some clones; where compared with another copy, unresolved V genes account for less than half of the shortfall, and the remainder is unexplained. The sample yields over 250,000 clones; 80% to 90% were counted once. Clones ranked in the top ten supply roughly 6% of the sample. The sequenced material came from peripheral blood. The receptor source for this set is a woman aged 45-65 years with COVID-19, enrolled during active disease.

This chain joins TRBV11-2 and TRBJ2-7; 10 nucleotides agree with TRBD2. Unmatched junction bases numbered 4, after V lost 5 bases and J lost 3 bases. The CDR3 runs 14 residues. Germline CDR1 is SGHAT and CDR2 is FQNNGV. CDR3 in amino acids: CASSAASGGYEQYF. The CDR3 DNA sequence: TGTGCCAGCAGCGCGGCTAGCGGGGGCTACGAGCAGTACTTC. The full variable domain, with the rest looked up from reference TRBV11-2 and TRBJ2-7, is EAGVAQSPRYKIIEKRQSVAFWCNPISGHATLYWYQQILGQGPKLLIQFQNNGVVDDSQLPKDRFSAERLKGVDSTLKIQPAKLEDSAVYLCASSAASGGYEQYFGPGTRLTVT.

The rearrangement uses TRBV11-2 and TRBJ2-5; TRBD1 agrees at 9 bases. The trim removed 7 bases at V and 7 bases at J, leaving 10 bases unmatched. Germline values: CDR1 SGHAT, CDR2 FQNNGV. This CDR3 has 14 residues. The CDR3 DNA reads as TGTGCCAGCAACTCCGGGACAGGGTTGGGGACCCAGTACTTC. Residues: CASNSGTGLGTQYF.

V and J are TRBV5-1 and TRBJ2-5; 9 positions match TRBD2. The CDR3 totals 14 residues. With V trimmed by 4 bases and J by 2 bases, 3 bases remained unmatched. Germline-derived CDR1 and CDR2 are SGHRS and YFSETQ. CDR3 region: CASSLAGPQETQYF. CDR3 DNA: TGCGCCAGCAGCCTAGCGGGACCACAAGAGACCCAGTACTTC.

This clone has more than one count but fewer than ten. The chain has TRBV3-1 (or the pseudogene TRBV3-2) and TRBJ1-1; a possible D gene is TRBD1 (5 bases). The germline V gene has CDR1 LGHDT and CDR2 YNNKEL (reference sequence). Trimming took off 1 base at V and 2 bases at J, with 14 bases between the two ends. CDR3 length: 16 amino acids. CDR3 in amino acids: CASSQGGGALNTEAFF. CDR3 sequence (DNA): TGTGCCAGCAGCCAAGGAGGAGGGGCGCTAAACACTGAAGCTTTCTTT.

The chain is built from TRBV7-2 and TRBJ2-7, with TRBD2 identical over 14 bases. CDR1 SGHTA and CDR2 FQGNSA come from the germline V gene. V shed 5 bases and J 2 bases; nucleotides not matched to a gene: 5. This CDR3 has 16 amino acids. The CDR3 region is CASSLSGLAGAYEQYF. The CDR3 DNA sequence: TGTGCCAGCAGCCTATCGGGACTAGCGGGGGCCTACGAGCAGTACTTC.

V usage is TRBV29-1 and J usage is TRBJ1-4; TRBD1 agrees at 8 bases. This CDR3 has 17 residues. Germline trimming cut 3 bases from V and 3 bases from J; bases unmatched to any gene: 12. Germline V gives CDR1 SQVTM, CDR2 ANQGSEA. The CDR3 loop is CSVEDRESRRANEKLFF. The CDR3 coding sequence is TGCAGCGTTGAGGACAGGGAGTCCCGAAGGGCTAATGAAAAACTGTTTTTT.

This clone came up once. The chain couples TRBV4-1 to TRBJ2-3; TRBD1 agrees at 7 bases. The V gene end was trimmed by 4 bases and the J gene end by 0 bases; junction bases not matched to a gene: 7. Germline V gene data show CDR1 as MGHRA and CDR2 as YSYEKL. This CDR3 is 16 amino acids long. Here the CDR3 reads CASSLWAGGSTDTQYF. CDR3 DNA sequence: TGCGCCAGCAGCCTCTGGGCAGGGGGTAGCACAGATACGCAGTATTTT.

This clone was picked up a small number of times. This chain uses TRBV5-5 with TRBJ2-5; 14 positions match TRBD2. The CDR3 totals 20 residues. The junction had 19 bases not matched to a gene; V was cut back by 4 bases and J by 5 bases. Per the germline V gene, CDR1 is SGHKS and CDR2 is YYEKEE (reference sequence). CDR3 coding DNA: TGTGCCAGCAGCCTACTTCCCGGGACTAGCGGGAGAGTGCGACAGGAGACCCAGTACTTC. It is translated as CASSLLPGTSGRVRQETQYF.